This T cell receptor beta chain was obtained from a study of blood T cells in healthy people across ages. Overall study context: Capture via template switching afforded approximately one barcoded beta molecule per two T cells. Points from the study as a whole: It was found that TCR beta diversity correlated strongly with the percentage of naive T cells. Investigators viewed diversity estimates from one million T cells as underestimates, the study reported.

The second PCR ran about 7 to 12 cycles with a sample-barcoded 5' primer and J-beta primers. Each cDNA molecule was tagged by a template-switch adaptor that had 12 random nucleotides. One entry per CDR3 protein results from TCRdb running MiXCR on the 5' RACE reads. The sample yields around 1,800,000 distinct CDR3 sequences, about 39% seen once. The length of the CDR3 is 19 residues. From germline, CDR1 is DFQATT and CDR2 SNEGSKA (reference sequence). V gave up 0 bases and J gave up 0 bases; unmatched junction bases: 6. Points on this clonotype: Its target is not known.

This TCR was recovered from a human donor in good health. Sequenced: blood. The rearrangement joins TRBV20-1 to TRBJ2-4; TRBD2 matches 15 bases. In nucleotides, the CDR3 is TGCAGTGCTAGAGACTCGGGACTAGCGGGGGGATCAGCCAAAAACATTCAGTACTTC. Translating it yields CSARDSGLAGGSAKNIQYF.